This passage covers 29 T cell receptor beta chains from one sample sequenced in a study of tumor-infiltrating lymphocytes in primary liver carcinoma. The source of the blood RNA was unsorted whole blood, and germline DNA was extracted as well. Total RNA (approximately 500 ng) served as template for TCR beta cDNA synthesis primed by a constant-region primer. Library construction for TCR beta comprised three nested multiplex PCR rounds performed with slightly modified ARM-PCR. The first two PCR rounds used TRBV1-TRBV30 primers with a Cbeta primer, nine to ten cycles each. TCRdb reprocessed the multiplex PCR reads with MiXCR, giving one entry per CDR3 protein. The table lists 300,000 to 350,000 distinct CDR3 sequences, roughly 61% of them singletons. Input material: peripheral blood. These TCRs come from a man aged 35 to 55 with primary liver carcinoma and hepatitis B virus infection.

Comments on this clonotype: A much larger clone is a single base away; this may be a read error. The chain carries TRBV4-1 and TRBJ2-2, with 7 bases identical to TRBD2. This CDR3 has 16 residues. J was trimmed by 1 base and V by 6 bases; bases with no gene match: 8. Germline CDR1 is MGHRA and CDR2 is YSYEKL. The CDR3 DNA is TGCGCCAGCAGGCGGGAGCGGGCAGTGAACACCGGGGAGCTGTTTTTT. It yields the protein CASRRERAVNTGELFF.

This chain links TRBV5-6 with TRBJ2-5; TRBD1 matches 10 bases. Germline lookup yields CDR1 SGHDT and CDR2 YYEEEE. The length of the CDR3 is 14 residues. V shed 4 bases and J 11 bases; nucleotides not matched to a gene: 11. The CDR3 DNA follows: TGTGCCAGCAGCGCGGACTGGGACAGGGGTGAGCAGTACTTC. This gives the protein CASSADWDRGEQYF.

In the case of this clonotype: A read error is likely, as this CDR3 ends without the conserved phenylalanine or tryptophan. The chain links TRBV5-4 to TRBJ2-2; TRBD1 matches at 8 bases. V shed 2 bases and J 6 bases; nucleotides not matched to a gene: 3. This CDR3 is built from 14 residues. CDR1 is SGHNT, CDR2 YYREEE, per germline (reference sequence). CDR3 nucleotide sequence: TGTGCCAGCAGCTTAAGGACAGGGCCCGGGGAGCTGTTTGTT. It encodes CASSLRTGPGELFV.

Ten or more counts support this clonotype. V is TRBV11-2 and J is TRBJ2-1; possibly TRBD2 for D (6 bases). Germline values: CDR1 SGHAT, CDR2 FQNNGV. This CDR3 comprises 15 residues. V was shortened by 0 bases and J by 5 bases, with 11 bases between the two germline ends. CDR3 in amino acids: CASSLDSREDNEQFF. The CDR3 region has the DNA TGTGCCAGCAGCTTAGATAGCAGGGAGGACAATGAGCAGTTCTTC.

Points on this clonotype: A much larger clonotype is one base distant, so this may be a read error. The genes are TRBV12-3 or TRBV12-4 and TRBJ2-4; perhaps TRBD2 as D (6 bases). The CDR3 covers 14 residues. The CDR3: CDSSLGGTKNIQYF. In nucleotides, the CDR3 is TGTGACAGCAGCCTGGGGGGAACCAAAAACATTCAGTACTTC.

A few counts support this clonotype. V is TRBV6-1 and J is TRBJ2-1; D gene unclear. Trimming took 1 base from V and 4 from J, leaving 8 bases between them. The CDR3 runs to 14 residues. In germline, CDR1 is MNHNS, CDR2 SASEGT. In nucleotides, the CDR3 is TGTGCCAGCAGTGAAGTAGGCAGTTACAATGAGCAGTTCTTC. This sequence encodes CASSEVGSYNEQFF.

To note about this clonotype: One end of the junction is discordant with germline, which a read error may explain. This rearrangement joins TRBV10-2 to TRBJ1-5; tentative D call: TRBD1 (6 bases). CDR3 length: 13 residues. Looked up from germline, CDR1 is WSHSY and CDR2 is SAAADI. The CDR3 region is CTRNYRVQQPQHF. CDR3 DNA sequence: TGCACCAGGAACTACAGGGTCCAACAGCCCCAGCATTTT.

Details on this clonotype: This sequence may be a read error, since a much larger clone differs from it by one base. V usage is TRBV4-2 and J usage is TRBJ1-2, with 7 bases fitting TRBD1. The CDR3 spans 16 residues. Looked up from germline, CDR1 is LGHNA and CDR2 is YNFKEQ. The CDR3 DNA reads TGCGCCAGCAGCCCCTACAGGGGATATAAGATCTATGGCTACATCTTC. It yields the protein CASSPYRGYKIYGYIF.

The chain uses TRBV5-6 and TRBJ1-5; no reliable D call. V shed 0 bases and J shed 10 bases, with 8 bases lying between them. Looked up from germline, CDR1 is SGHDT and CDR2 is YYEEEE. This CDR3 has 12 amino acids. DNA for the CDR3: TGTGCCAGCAGCTTGGTCAATAACCCCCAGCATTTT. This translates into CASSLVNNPQHF.

The rearrangement links TRBV5-1 to TRBJ2-2; no clear D. The CDR3 sequence is 13 residues long. The V gene's germline CDR1 is SGHRS and CDR2 YFSETQ. Trimming removed 4 bases from V and 6 bases from J, with 10 bases in between. In nucleotides, the CDR3 is TGCGCCAGCAGCGCGGTACTCCCCGGGGAGCTGTTTTTT. This gives the protein CASSAVLPGELFF.

Concerning this clonotype: A much larger clone differs from this one at a single base, so this may be a read error. V is TRBV10-3 and J is TRBJ1-1; tentative D call: TRBD1 (5 bases). CDR1 and CDR2 from the germline V gene are ENHRY and SYGVKD. The CDR3 is 13 amino acids. The CDR3 spells CATSLGPSDRAFF. The DNA for the CDR3 is TGTGCCACCAGTCTGGGACCTTCCGATCGAGCTTTCTTT.

Comments on this clonotype: The junction differs from germline at one of its ends, possibly a read error. V gene TRBV4-1 combines with J gene TRBJ2-5; no firm D call. This CDR3 is 18 amino acids long. The germline gives CDR1 MGHRA, CDR2 YSYEKL. CDR3: CASSQGRRRINYQETQNF. The CDR3 DNA reads TGTGCCAGCAGCCAAGGACGGAGACGGATAAACTACCAAGAGACCCAGAACTTC.

Comments on this clonotype: The final CDR3 position lacks the conserved phenylalanine or tryptophan, pointing to a likely read error. V and J are TRBV11-2 and TRBJ1-2; the D is unclear. Germline V lookup: CDR1 SGHAT, CDR2 FQNNGV. The CDR3 totals 13 residues. The DNA of the CDR3 is TGTACCAGCGGCCCCCGACAAGACTATGGCTACACCGTC. Protein: CTSGPRQDYGYTV.

The V and J genes are TRBV5-1 and TRBJ2-1; D may be TRBD2 (5 bases). Germline V gene sequence: CDR1 SGHRS, CDR2 YFSETQ. With 4 bases removed from V and 6 bases from J, the gap between germline ends came to 17 bases. The CDR3 covers 15 residues. CDR3 in amino acids: CASSPAASRSNEQFF. DNA for the CDR3: TGCGCCAGCAGCCCTGCGGCTAGCAGGTCCAATGAGCAGTTCTTC.

This clonotype came up a few times. Compared with germline, one end of the junction differs, possibly owing to a read error. V gene TRBV4-3 combines with J gene TRBJ2-1, with 8 bases that match TRBD1. CDR1 is LGHNA and CDR2 is YSLEER in the germline V gene. This CDR3 comprises 17 residues. This CDR3 is CASSQDWSRGLYNGQFF. The CDR3 DNA reads TGCGCCAGCAGCCAAGATTGGAGCAGGGGGCTCTACAATGGGCAGTTCTTC.

A remark on this clonotype: This may be a read error: a much more frequent sequence differs by one nucleotide. The chain links TRBV12-3 or TRBV12-4 to TRBJ2-7; unclear D gene. Trimming left V 7 bases short and J 5 bases short, with 9 bases between. The CDR3 spans 11 residues. DNA for the CDR3: TGTGCCAGCACTATAGTGGACGAGCAGTACTTC. The encoded protein is CASTIVDEQYF.

To note about this clonotype: A much bigger clone sits one base away, suggesting this may be a read error. The chain recombines TRBV6-2 or TRBV6-3 with TRBJ2-7, with 10 positions matching TRBD1. The CDR3 is 13 amino acids. Germline V CDR1 and CDR2: MNHEY, SVGEGT. Germline trimming cut 9 bases from V and 7 bases from J; bases unmatched to any gene: 9. CDR3: CARRGDRGREQYF. CDR3 DNA: TGTGCCAGAAGAGGTGACAGGGGGCGAGAGCAGTACTTC.

This clonotype was detected ten times or more. J is TRBJ1-1 and V is TRBV6-6; 9 bases map to TRBD1. Germline values: CDR1 MNHNY, CDR2 SVGAGI (reference sequence). This CDR3 has 14 amino acids. The J segment lost 4 bases and the V segment lost 6 bases, leaving 6 bases of the junction unmatched. CDR3 DNA: TGTGCCAGCAGGTCGACAGGGGGAGGCACTGAAGCTTTCTTT. Residues: CASRSTGGGTEAFF.

In this sample, this clonotype turned up many times. This chain connects TRBV5-4 to TRBJ2-7, with D possibly being TRBD1 or TRBD2 (5 bases each). V lost 0 bases to trimming and J lost 7 bases, with 11 bases between them. The CDR3 has 13 amino acids. From germline, CDR1 is SGHNT and CDR2 YYREEE (reference sequence). The chain's CDR3 is CASSLGGWGEQYF. CDR3 nucleotides: TGTGCCAGCAGCTTGGGTGGCTGGGGGGAGCAGTACTTC.

A word on this clonotype: At one end, the junction sequence differs from germline, possibly due to a read error. The J gene is TRBJ2-3, the V gene TRBV4-3, with a weak D call TRBD2 (7 bases). Germline V gene sequence: CDR1 LGHNA, CDR2 YSLEER. The CDR3 is 21 amino acids. This CDR3 reads CASSQVPTHGGDGGPGDTQYF. CDR3 bases: TGCGCCAGCAGCCAAGTACCCACCCACGGTGGGGACGGGGGGCCGGGAGATACGCAGTATTTC.

As for this clonotype: In this CDR3 the conserved last residue, phenylalanine or tryptophan, is missing, so a read error is likely. The chain links TRBV6-6 to TRBJ1-2, with 7 positions matching TRBD1. With 7 bases clipped from V and 2 bases from J, the junction kept 10 bases outside the gene matches. CDR3 length equals 15 residues. Germline V CDR1 and CDR2: MNHNY, SVGAGI (reference sequence). The CDR3 loop is CASNRRQGPNYGYTL. CDR3 DNA: TGTGCCAGCAACCGGAGACAGGGCCCCAACTATGGCTACACCCTC.

A remark on this clonotype: A much larger clone differs by one base, so this may be a read error. The V and J genes are TRBV4-1 and TRBJ1-6; no definite D call. In germline, CDR1 is MGHRA, CDR2 YSYEKL. The CDR3 covers 16 residues. The DNA of the CDR3 is TGCGTCAGCAGCCAACCTTCCCGGCGGACCAATTCACCCCTCCACTTT. Its translation: CVSSQPSRRTNSPLHF.

In regard to this clonotype: This may come from a read error, since a much larger clone is one base off. The rearrangement uses TRBV5-5 and TRBJ2-7, with D maybe TRBD1 (6 bases). CDR1 is SGHKS, CDR2 YYEKEE, per germline (reference sequence). This CDR3 is 14 amino acids long. CDR3: CASSPSDSPYEHYF. The CDR3 DNA follows: TGTGCCAGCAGCCCTTCGGACAGCCCCTACGAGCATTACTTC.

This clonotype was counted at least ten times. The chain links TRBV10-2 to TRBJ2-5; D remains ambiguous. Trimming took off 2 bases at V and 5 bases at J, with 12 bases between the two ends. Germline V gene sequence: CDR1 WSHSY, CDR2 SAAADI. The CDR3 runs 14 residues. The CDR3 loop is CASSESIRRETQYF. CDR3 DNA sequence: TGCGCCAGCAGTGAGAGTATACGTCGGGAGACCCAGTACTTC.

To note about this clonotype: With a much larger clone just one base away, this may be a read error. The chain has TRBV5-1 and TRBJ2-1; the D gene is possibly TRBD2 (5 bases). This CDR3 spans 18 amino acids. Germline V gives CDR1 SGHRS, CDR2 YFSETQ. V shed 0 bases and J shed 0 bases, with 16 bases lying between them. CDR3 in DNA: TGCGCCAGCAGCTTGGCCGCTTGGAGCGGCCGCTCCTACAATGAGCAGTTCTTC. Protein product: CASSLAAWSGRSYNEQFF.

This chain uses TRBV5-1 with TRBJ1-1; D gene uncertain. This CDR3 has 15 residues. V was cut by 0 bases and J by 4 bases, with 13 bases left in between. Per germline, CDR1 SGHRS and CDR2 YFSETQ. For the CDR3, the DNA is TGCGCCAGCAGCTTGGCCCATCGTGGAGGCACTGAAGCTTTCTTT. Translating it yields CASSLAHRGGTEAFF.

The table lists this clonotype with many counts. The CDR3 here is CSAGFNYEQYF. CDR3 DNA: TGCAGCGCTGGGTTTAACTACGAGCAGTACTTC. The chain carries TRBV29-1 and TRBJ2-7; D gene ambiguous. Per the germline V gene, CDR1 is SQVTM and CDR2 is ANQGSEA. Trimming left V 7 bases short and J 3 bases short, with 10 bases between. There are 11 residues in the CDR3.

This clonotype occurred many times. The rearrangement uses TRBV14 and TRBJ1-1; D possibly corresponds to TRBD1 (5 bases). Germline V gives CDR1 SGHDN, CDR2 FVKESK. The CDR3 is made up of 13 amino acids. Between the trimmed V and J ends, which lost 5 bases and 11 bases, there was a span of 18 bases. The CDR3 sequence is CASSGGQVLGAFF. In nucleotides, the CDR3 is TGTGCCAGCAGCGGAGGACAAGTCCTCGGGGCTTTCTTT.

Worth noting for this clonotype: A much larger clone differs from this one at a single base, so this may be a read error. V usage is TRBV5-6 and J usage is TRBJ1-3, with unresolved D. The CDR3 loop spans 15 amino acids. CDR1 is SGHDT, CDR2 YYEEEE, per germline. V lost 1 base and J lost 4, with 12 bases in between. Here the CDR3 DNA reads TGTGCCAGCAGCTTGATCCGGGAGACAGGAAACACCATATATTTT. Its translation: CASSLIRETGNTIYF.